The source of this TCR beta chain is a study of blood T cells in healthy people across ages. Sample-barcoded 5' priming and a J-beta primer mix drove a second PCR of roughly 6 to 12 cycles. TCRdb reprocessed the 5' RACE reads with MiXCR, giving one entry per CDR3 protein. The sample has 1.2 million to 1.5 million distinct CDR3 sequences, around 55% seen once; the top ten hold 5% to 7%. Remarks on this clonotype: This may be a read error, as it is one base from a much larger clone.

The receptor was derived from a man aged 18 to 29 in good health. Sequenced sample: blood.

The CDR3 sequence: CSTREGVAGSYEQYF. The CDR3 region has the DNA TGCAGTACTAGAGAAGGGGTAGCGGGGTCCTACGAGCAGTACTTC. V usage is TRBV20-1 and J usage is TRBJ2-7, with 8 bases aligning to TRBD2. Germline values: CDR1 DFQATT, CDR2 SNEGSKA (reference sequence). The CDR3 length is 15 residues.